A single T cell receptor beta chain is shown here with its context. As handled by the study authors: For nucleated cells, counts were estimated from reference gene primer amplification. The protocol was immunoSEQ multiplex PCR, while the TCRdb copy is restricted to in-frame clones and leaves out a portion. The V and J calls and the clone size are those of that table, but D and trimming were determined from the DNA. The sample shows roughly 180,000 clones, roughly 94% of them seen only once. This CDR3 contains 13 residues. The V end was cut by 5 bases, the J end by 4 bases, with 9 bases between. Germline V lookup: CDR1 MNHEY, CDR2 SVGEGT. This record belongs to a study of blood T cell repertoires in COVID-19.

Material: peripheral blood. The J gene is TRBJ1-5, the V gene TRBV6-2 or TRBV6-3, with D possibly matching TRBD1 (6 bases). The TCR originated in a man younger than 40 with COVID-19, enrolled during active disease. CDR3 region: CASSTGTNQPQHF. The CDR3 region has the DNA TGTGCCAGCAGTACCGGGACAAATCAGCCCCAGCATTTT.